This is a list of T cell receptor beta chains from one sample in a study of T cell responses to AZD1222 COVID-19 vaccine. Profiling relied on immunoSEQ multiplex PCR, and the TCRdb table lists in-frame clones only, not all of them. The repertoire holds 85,000 to 90,000 clones, with roughly nine tenths as singletons. The source material was peripheral blood, sampled 28 days after the second AZD1222 dose. The receptors come from an adult who received the AZD1222 COVID-19 vaccine. The CDR3 runs from the conserved cysteine through the conserved F or W. Each record gives: J gene, V gene, CDR3 protein.

J: TRBJ1-2
V: TRBV5-1
CDR3: CASSLEGAGYTF

J: TRBJ1-1
V: TRBV5-1
CDR3: CASSKDTGDTEAFF

J: TRBJ2-3
V: TRBV19
CDR3: CASSIAYEGVDTQYF

J: TRBJ1-5
V: TRBV30
CDR3: CADLPFGGAAQPQHF

J: TRBJ2-2
V: TRBV4-2
CDR3: CASSQDASGGAYTGELFF

J: TRBJ2-2
V: TRBV4-3
CDR3: CASSQEGGGELFF

J: TRBJ1-1
V: TRBV7-9
CDR3: CASSLPLLDTEAFF

J: TRBJ1-2
V: TRBV7-3
CDR3: CASSHPVGVYGYTF

J: TRBJ1-6
V: TRBV3-1/TRBV3-2
CDR3: CASSRTGVSLHF

J: TRBJ1-2
V: TRBV9
CDR3: CASSVTAWNYGYTF

J: TRBJ2-2
V: TRBV5-6
CDR3: CASSLLGGAYTGELFF

J: TRBJ2-1
V: TRBV3-1/TRBV3-2
CDR3: CASSRPRGGGIPRYRNEQFF

J: TRBJ2-7
V: TRBV7-9
CDR3: CASNPLGDLISYEQYF

J: TRBJ1-2
V: TRBV27
CDR3: CASSETGPYGYTF

J: TRBJ1-3
V: TRBV6-1
CDR3: CASSEGQTSTGNTIYF

J: TRBJ1-3
V: TRBV5-1
CDR3: CASSLGQDNTIYF

J: TRBJ2-5
V: TRBV19
CDR3: CTSNQQQGEETQYF

J: TRBJ2-7
V: TRBV27
CDR3: CASSLYPQVKVNGYEQYF

J: TRBJ2-7
V: TRBV7-2
CDR3: CASSLVGGEVSYEQYF

J: TRBJ1-2
V: TRBV5-6
CDR3: CASSLTGSIYGYTF

J: TRBJ1-2
V: TRBV11-2
CDR3: CASSLDIADYGYTF

J: TRBJ2-7
V: TRBV24-1
CDR3: CATSDPAGTGLGEQYF

J: TRBJ2-6
V: TRBV27
CDR3: CASSLGRGRESGANVLTF

J: TRBJ1-3
V: TRBV29-1
CDR3: CSVDSRLQSGNTIYF

J: TRBJ2-2
V: TRBV7-3
CDR3: CASSSLGGGATGELFF

J: TRBJ2-7
V: TRBV6-5
CDR3: CASTRGYNEQYF

J: TRBJ2-2
V: TRBV9
CDR3: CASSVDELGELFF

J: TRBJ1-6
V: TRBV2
CDR3: CASSEGGSSPLHF

J: TRBJ2-2
V: TRBV11-3
CDR3: CASSLGRNTGELFF

J: TRBJ2-5
V: TRBV11-2
CDR3: CASSLVRGSRETQYF

J: TRBJ2-7
V: TRBV3-1/TRBV3-2
CDR3: CASTQRRDSYEQYF

J: TRBJ1-1
V: TRBV29-1
CDR3: CSVEGLPNTEAFF

J: TRBJ2-1
V: TRBV7-6
CDR3: CASSQPGRAGGYEQFF

J: TRBJ2-3
V: TRBV20-1
CDR3: CSASMSRADTQYF

J: TRBJ2-1
V: TRBV19
CDR3: CASSLGGSYNEQFF

J: TRBJ1-2
V: TRBV27
CDR3: CASSYRGYGYTF

J: TRBJ1-5
V: TRBV27
CDR3: CASAGGLNQPQHF

J: TRBJ2-1
V: TRBV5-4
CDR3: CASSRPGQGGRNEQFF

J: TRBJ1-1
V: TRBV12-3/TRBV12-4
CDR3: CASRRGPEAFF

J: TRBJ2-1
V: TRBV7-9
CDR3: CASSSGTGNNEQFF

J: TRBJ1-1
V: TRBV7-9
CDR3: CASSLYGGNTEAFF

J: TRBJ1-5
V: TRBV30
CDR3: CAWSASIGSPQHF

J: TRBJ2-6
V: TRBV28
CDR3: CASISGFSGANVLTF

J: TRBJ2-5
V: TRBV29-1
CDR3: CSVEDLETQYF

J: TRBJ2-7
V: TRBV6-2/TRBV6-3
CDR3: CASSYGQGVLYEQYF

J: TRBJ1-1
V: TRBV9
CDR3: CASSQRSTIQEAFF

J: TRBJ1-3
V: TRBV28
CDR3: CASSLMSRAGNTIYF

J: TRBJ1-5
V: TRBV19
CDR3: CASSIAPGNQPQHF

J: TRBJ1-4
V: TRBV18
CDR3: CASSPTLATNEKLFF

J: TRBJ2-3
V: TRBV19
CDR3: CASNPGPPTDTQYF

J: TRBJ1-5
V: TRBV3-1/TRBV3-2
CDR3: CASSQPGQPQHF

J: TRBJ1-5
V: TRBV19
CDR3: CASSIGTESNQPQHF